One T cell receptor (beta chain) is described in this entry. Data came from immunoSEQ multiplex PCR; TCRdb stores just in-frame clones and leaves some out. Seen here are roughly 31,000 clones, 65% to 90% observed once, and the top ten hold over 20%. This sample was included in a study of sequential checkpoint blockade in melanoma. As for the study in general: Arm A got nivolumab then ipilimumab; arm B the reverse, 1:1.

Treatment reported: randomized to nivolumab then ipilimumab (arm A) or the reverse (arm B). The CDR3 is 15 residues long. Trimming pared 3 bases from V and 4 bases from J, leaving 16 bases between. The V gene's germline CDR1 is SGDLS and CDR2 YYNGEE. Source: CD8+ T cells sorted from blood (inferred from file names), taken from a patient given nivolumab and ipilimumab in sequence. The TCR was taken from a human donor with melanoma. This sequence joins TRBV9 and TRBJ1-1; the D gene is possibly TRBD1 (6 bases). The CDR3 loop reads CASSDPQGGSTEAFF. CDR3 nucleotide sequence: TGTGCCAGCAGCGACCCCCAAGGGGGTAGCACTGAAGCTTTCTTT.